Following are 17 T cell receptor beta chains from one sample sequenced in a study of PD-1 blockade in classical Hodgkin lymphoma. Autologous stem cell transplantation was followed by relapse in every patient, and brentuximab vedotin exposure varied. Profiled with immunoSEQ multiplex PCR; TCRdb holds only in-frame clones, not every one. Of under 100,000 clones listed, around four fifths were seen once; the top ten hold less than 15%. This specimen consisted of peripheral blood mononuclear cells (PBMCs), obtained at baseline. The source is a human donor with classical Hodgkin lymphoma.

The V call is TRBV5-1, the J call TRBJ2-2; 8 positions agree with TRBD2. J gave up 5 bases and V 6 bases, and 6 bases lay outside the gene matches. Germline V gene sequence: CDR1 SGHRS, CDR2 YFSETQ. The CDR3 is 14 amino acids. CDR3: CASMVPSGTGELFF. As DNA, the CDR3 is TGCGCCAGCATGGTTCCTAGCGGGACCGGGGAGCTGTTTTTT.

The V call is TRBV9, the J call TRBJ2-2, with TRBD2 matching over 13 bases. V was clipped by 2 bases and J by 8 bases; unmatched bases: 3. Germline lookup yields CDR1 SGDLS and CDR2 YYNGEE. There are 15 residues in the CDR3. As DNA, the CDR3 is TGTGCCAGCAGCGTTGAGGGACTAGCGGGAGGGGAGCTGTTTTTT. Translation gives CASSVEGLAGGELFF.

The chain links TRBV4-1 to TRBJ1-6; no definite D call. The CDR3 covers 15 residues. CDR1 is MGHRA, CDR2 YSYEKL, per germline. V lost 1 base and J lost 8, with 12 bases in between. The CDR3 loop is CASSQGHGPDSPLHF. CDR3 nucleotides: TGCGCCAGCAGCCAAGGACACGGCCCCGATTCACCCCTCCACTTT.

The chain joins TRBV4-2 to TRBJ2-2; D not resolved. V lost 1 base and J 2 bases, leaving 8 bases between the germline ends. The CDR3 runs 15 residues. Germline V gene data show CDR1 as LGHNA and CDR2 as YNFKEQ. The CDR3 region has the DNA TGTGCCAGCAGCCAAGCTCCTTATAACACCGGGGAGCTGTTTTTT. It yields the protein CASSQAPYNTGELFF.

The V call is TRBV28, the J call TRBJ1-5; the D is unclear. Deletions cut 5 bases from V and 7 bases from J, with 9 bases between. The CDR3 has 12 amino acids. Per germline, CDR1 MDHEN and CDR2 SYDVKM. The CDR3 spells CASSALGQPQHF. In nucleotides, the CDR3 is TGTGCCAGCAGTGCCTTAGGGCAGCCCCAGCATTTT.

By share, this clone counts as medium-sized. V usage is TRBV5-4 and J usage is TRBJ2-7, with TRBD2 identical over 7 bases. V lost 5 bases and J lost 5; bases outside the gene matches: 7. The CDR3 consists of 13 residues. Germline V gene sequence: CDR1 SGHNT, CDR2 YYREEE (reference sequence). The CDR3 here is CASRGRVRDEQYF. In DNA, the CDR3 is TGTGCCAGCAGAGGGAGGGTTCGCGACGAGCAGTACTTC.

This clone showed up many times. The chain carries TRBV5-1 and TRBJ2-2; weak D call: TRBD1 (8 bases). From germline, CDR1 is SGHRS and CDR2 YFSETQ. Trimming cost V 1 base and J 4 bases, with 20 bases left between them. This CDR3 is built from 18 residues. The DNA of the CDR3 is TGCGCCAGCAGCTTGTCGGGAGGAATCACAGGGGGCACCGGGGAGCTGTTTTTT. As protein: CASSLSGGITGGTGELFF. Together with reference TRBV5-1 and TRBJ2-2, the CDR3 gives the full variable domain: KAGVTQTPRYLIKTRGQQVTLSCSPISGHRSVSWYQQTPGQGLQFLFEYFSETQRNKGNFPGRFSGRQFSNSRSEMNVSTLELGDSALYLCASSLSGGITGGTGELFFGEGSRLTVL.

The chain recombines TRBV10-3 with TRBJ2-1; 14 positions match TRBD2. The CDR3 sequence is 16 residues long. The V and J ends lost 7 bases and 5 bases, in that order; junction bases with no gene match: 7. CDR1 and CDR2 from the germline V gene are ENHRY and SYGVKD. The CDR3 region has the DNA TGTGCCATCACCCCGAGACTAGCGGGAGGGGACAATGAGCAGTTCTTC. Amino acids: CAITPRLAGGDNEQFF.

The chain employs TRBV27 and TRBJ1-3; 7 nucleotides match TRBD1. CDR3 length: 13 amino acids. In germline, CDR1 is MNHEY, CDR2 SMNVEV (reference sequence). Trimming took 6 bases from V and 8 from J; bases not matched to a gene: 7. CDR3 sequence: CASRPTGTDTIYF. The DNA of the CDR3 is TGTGCCAGCAGGCCGACAGGGACGGACACCATATATTTT.

The J gene is TRBJ2-2, the V gene TRBV6-1, with TRBD2 matching 7 bases. J was trimmed by 4 bases and V by 6 bases; bases with no gene match: 5. The CDR3 is made up of 14 amino acids. Germline V CDR1 and CDR2: MNHNS, SASEGT. CDR3 amino acids: CASSGLGGTGELFF. The CDR3 bases are TGTGCCAGCAGCGGACTAGGAGGCACCGGGGAGCTGTTTTTT.

The chain joins TRBV2 to TRBJ1-3; D is undetermined. This CDR3 has 13 residues. Germline CDR1 SNHLY, CDR2 FYNNEI. Trimming left V 6 bases short and J 6 bases short, with 12 bases between. The CDR3 nucleotides read TGTGCCAGCAGGAGCAGCAATGAAAACACCATATATTTT. It encodes CASRSSNENTIYF. Looking up the rest from reference TRBV2 and TRBJ1-3 gives the full variable domain: EPEVTQTPSHQVTQMGQEVILRCVPISNHLYFYWYRQILGQKVEFLVSFYNNEISEKSEIFDDQFSVERPDGSNFTLKIRSTKLEDSAMYFCASRSSNENTIYFGEGSWLTVV.

V gene TRBV7-2 combines with J gene TRBJ2-3; 12 bases line up with TRBD2. Per the germline V gene, CDR1 is SGHTA and CDR2 is FQGNSA. With 1 base clipped from V and 4 bases from J, the junction kept 6 bases outside the gene matches. This CDR3 comprises 17 residues. The CDR3 sequence: CASSLGELAGGADTQYF. The CDR3 nucleotides are TGTGCCAGCAGCTTAGGAGAACTAGCGGGAGGAGCAGATACGCAGTATTTT.

The chain recombines TRBV4-1 with TRBJ1-1; the D gene is possibly TRBD1 (6 bases). CDR3 length: 14 residues. Trimming shortened V by 2 bases and J by 3 bases, and 10 bases separated the two germline ends. Germline values: CDR1 MGHRA, CDR2 YSYEKL. The CDR3 reads CASSQLDRYTEAFF. For the CDR3, the DNA is TGCGCCAGCAGCCAACTTGACAGGTACACTGAAGCTTTCTTT.

V gene TRBV6-5 combines with J gene TRBJ2-1; possible D gene TRBD2, 6 bases. The CDR3 runs 14 residues. The germline V gene encodes CDR1 MNHEY and CDR2 SVGAGI. Trimming stripped 2 bases from V and 7 bases from J, with 12 bases between. This CDR3 reads CASSYTGSGNEQFF. CDR3 sequence (DNA): TGTGCCAGCAGTTACACCGGGAGTGGAAATGAGCAGTTCTTC.

The chain has TRBV27 and TRBJ2-7, with D possibly being TRBD1 or TRBD2 (6 bases each). The germline V gene encodes CDR1 MNHEY and CDR2 SMNVEV (reference sequence). This CDR3 has 16 amino acids. Trimming removed 1 base from V and 2 bases from J, with 15 bases in between. The DNA of the CDR3 is TGTGCCAGCAGTTTATGGCCCCCGGGGGCGACCTACGAGCAGTACTTC. This translates into CASSLWPPGATYEQYF.

The chain recombines TRBV5-4 with TRBJ1-2; tentatively, D is TRBD1 (5 bases). The V end was cut by 2 bases, the J end by 6 bases, with 17 bases between. Germline V lookup: CDR1 SGHNT, CDR2 YYREEE (reference sequence). This CDR3 is 15 amino acids long. The DNA of the CDR3 is TGTGCCAGCAGCTTAGACAGCGGACAAAAAGATGGCTACACCTTC. It encodes CASSLDSGQKDGYTF.

The V call is TRBV6-6, the J call TRBJ2-2; D not resolved. This CDR3 is built from 12 residues. Germline CDR1 reads MNHNY; CDR2 reads SVGAGI (reference sequence). Trimming left V 8 bases short and J 6 bases short, with 10 bases between. CDR3 in DNA: TGTGCCAGCCAGGAAGGCTCCGGGGAGCTGTTTTTT. Translated, it gives CASQEGSGELFF.